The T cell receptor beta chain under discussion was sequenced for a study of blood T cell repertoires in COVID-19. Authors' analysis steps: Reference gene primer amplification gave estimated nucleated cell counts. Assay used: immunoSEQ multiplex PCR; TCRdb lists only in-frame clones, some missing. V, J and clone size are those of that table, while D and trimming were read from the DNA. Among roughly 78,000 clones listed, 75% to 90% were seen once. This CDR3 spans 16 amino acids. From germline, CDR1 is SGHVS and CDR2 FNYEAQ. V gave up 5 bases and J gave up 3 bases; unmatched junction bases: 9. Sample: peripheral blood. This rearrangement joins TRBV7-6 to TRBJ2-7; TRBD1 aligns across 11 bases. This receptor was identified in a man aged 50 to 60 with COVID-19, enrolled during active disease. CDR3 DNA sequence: TGTGCCAGCAGCCCTCAACCGGGACAGGGGGTCTACGAGCAGTACTTC. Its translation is CASSPQPGQGVYEQYF.